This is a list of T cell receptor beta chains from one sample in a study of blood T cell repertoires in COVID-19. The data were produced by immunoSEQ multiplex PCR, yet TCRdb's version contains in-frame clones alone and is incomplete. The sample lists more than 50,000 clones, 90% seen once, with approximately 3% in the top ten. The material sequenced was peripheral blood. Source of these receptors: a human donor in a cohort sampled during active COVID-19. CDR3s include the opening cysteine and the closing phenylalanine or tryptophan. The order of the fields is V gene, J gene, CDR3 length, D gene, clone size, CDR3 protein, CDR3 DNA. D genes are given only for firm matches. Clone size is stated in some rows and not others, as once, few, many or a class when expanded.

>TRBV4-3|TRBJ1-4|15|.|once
CASSQGLQGAEKLFF
TGCGCCAGCAGCCAAGGCCTCCAGGGCGCTGAAAAACTGTTTTTT
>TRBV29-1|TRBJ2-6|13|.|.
CSASGTGANVLTF
TGCAGCGCGTCGGGTACTGGGGCCAACGTCCTGACTTTC
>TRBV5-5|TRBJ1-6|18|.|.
CASMSGPILSSYNSPLHF
TGTGCCAGCATGTCAGGGCCCATCCTGAGCTCCTATAATTCACCCCTCCACTTT
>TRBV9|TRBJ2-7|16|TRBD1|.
CASSVNPGQPSYEQYF
TGTGCCAGCAGCGTAAATCCGGGACAGCCATCCTACGAGCAGTACTTC
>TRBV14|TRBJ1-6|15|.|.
CASSLRAPYNSPLHF
TGTGCCAGCAGCCTCAGGGCTCCTTATAATTCACCCCTCCACTTT
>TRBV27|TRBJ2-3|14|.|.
CASSLGGETDTQYF
TGTGCCAGCAGTCTCGGAGGGGAGACAGATACGCAGTATTTT
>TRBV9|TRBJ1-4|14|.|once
CASSPFGVSEKLFF
TGTGCCAGCAGCCCTTTCGGTGTAAGTGAAAAACTGTTTTTT
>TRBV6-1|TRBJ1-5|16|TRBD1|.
CASSEETGWSNQPQHF
TGTGCCAGCAGTGAGGAGACAGGGTGGAGCAATCAGCCCCAGCATTTT
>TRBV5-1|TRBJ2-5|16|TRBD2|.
CASSLVSGGYQETQYF
TGCGCCAGCAGCTTGGTAAGCGGGGGATACCAAGAGACCCAGTACTTC
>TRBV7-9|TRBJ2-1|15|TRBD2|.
CASSPTRGGKDEQFF
TGTGCCAGCAGCCCAACTCGGGGGGGCAAAGATGAGCAGTTCTTC
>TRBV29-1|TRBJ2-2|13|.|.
CSVEGHNTGELFF
TGCAGCGTTGAGGGACATAACACCGGGGAGCTGTTTTTT
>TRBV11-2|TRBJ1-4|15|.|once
CASSHIRGLSEKLFF
TGTGCCAGCAGCCACATCCGGGGACTTAGTGAAAAACTGTTTTTT
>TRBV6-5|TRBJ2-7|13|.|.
CASSIGMDYEQYF
TGTGCCAGCAGTATCGGGATGGACTACGAGCAGTACTTC
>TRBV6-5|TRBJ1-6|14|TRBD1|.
CATQQGSYNSPLHF
TGTGCCACCCAACAGGGGTCCTATAATTCACCCCTCCACTTT
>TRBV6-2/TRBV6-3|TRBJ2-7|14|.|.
CASSYPSVPYEQYF
TGTGCCAGCAGTTACCCCAGCGTACCCTACGAGCAGTACTTC
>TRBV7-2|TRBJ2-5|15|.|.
CASSPRAGVGMTQYF
TGTGCCAGCAGCCCGCGTGCAGGGGTGGGCATGACCCAGTACTTC
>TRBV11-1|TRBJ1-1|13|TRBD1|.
CASSRDRATEAFF
TGTGCCAGCAGCCGGGACAGGGCCACTGAAGCTTTCTTT
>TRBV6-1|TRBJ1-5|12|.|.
CASSETRPPQHF
TGTGCCAGCAGTGAAACGCGGCCGCCCCAGCATTTT
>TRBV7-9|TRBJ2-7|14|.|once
CASSPNVQIHEQYF
TGTGCCAGCAGCCCGAACGTACAGATCCACGAGCAGTACTTC
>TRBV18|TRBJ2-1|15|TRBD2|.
CASSWSGNSYNEQFF
TGTGCCAGCTCGTGGAGCGGGAATTCCTACAATGAGCAGTTCTTC
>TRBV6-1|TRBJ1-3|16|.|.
CASSEAWEGSGNTIYF
TGTGCCAGCAGTGAAGCGTGGGAGGGATCTGGAAACACCATATATTTT
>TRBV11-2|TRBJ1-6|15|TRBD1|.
CASSGPGQGFSPLHF
TGTGCCAGCAGCGGCCCGGGACAGGGCTTCTCTCCCCTCCACTTT
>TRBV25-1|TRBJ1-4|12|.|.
CASSQEAGKLFF
TGTGCCAGCAGCCAGGAAGCGGGAAAACTGTTTTTT
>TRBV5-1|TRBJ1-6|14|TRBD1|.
CASSKDRTNSPLHF
TGCGCCAGCAGCAAGGACAGGACTAATTCACCCCTCCACTTT
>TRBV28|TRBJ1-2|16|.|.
CASSSPAGGASSGYTF
TGTGCCAGCAGTTCCCCCGCGGGGGGCGCGTCGTCGGGCTACACCTTC
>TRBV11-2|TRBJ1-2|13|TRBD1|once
CASSLAGGKGYTF
TGTGCCAGCAGCTTAGCAGGGGGCAAAGGCTACACCTTC
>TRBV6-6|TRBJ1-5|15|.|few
CASRTTGSSSQPQHF
TGTGCCAGCAGGACTACAGGGTCTTCAAGTCAGCCCCAGCATTTT
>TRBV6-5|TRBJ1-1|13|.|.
CASTSARGTEAFF
TGTGCCAGCACCTCAGCCCGGGGCACTGAAGCTTTCTTT
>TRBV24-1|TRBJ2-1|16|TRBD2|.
CATSDPSGGANNEQFF
TGTGCCACCAGTGACCCCAGCGGGGGGGCCAACAATGAGCAGTTCTTC
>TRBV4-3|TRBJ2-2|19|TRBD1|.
CASSQEWGQGAYNTGELFF
TGCGCCAGCAGCCAAGAGTGGGGACAGGGGGCTTATAACACCGGGGAGCTGTTTTTT
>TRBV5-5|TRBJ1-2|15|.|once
CASRASGWANYGYTF
TGTGCCAGCAGAGCTTCAGGGTGGGCTAACTATGGCTACACCTTC
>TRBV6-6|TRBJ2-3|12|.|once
CASRDTADTQYF
TGTGCCAGCAGAGACACGGCAGATACGCAGTATTTT
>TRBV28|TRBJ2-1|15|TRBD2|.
CASRPWTSGYNEQFF
TGTGCCAGCAGGCCGTGGACTAGCGGTTACAATGAGCAGTTCTTC
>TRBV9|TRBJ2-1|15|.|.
CASSVAAGRFNEQFF
TGTGCCAGCAGCGTAGCGGCGGGACGGTTCAATGAGCAGTTCTTC
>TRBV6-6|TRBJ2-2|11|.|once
CASRRGGELFF
TGTGCCAGCAGGAGAGGCGGGGAGCTGTTTTTT
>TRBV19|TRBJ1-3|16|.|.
CASSISLTEGGNTIYF
TGTGCCAGTAGTATATCGTTGACAGAAGGTGGAAACACCATATATTTT
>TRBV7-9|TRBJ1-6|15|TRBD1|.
CASSSGQLTSSPLHF
TGTGCCAGCAGCTCGGGACAGCTTACAAGTTCACCCCTCCACTTT
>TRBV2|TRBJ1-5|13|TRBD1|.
CASSPDRDQPQHF
TGTGCCAGCAGTCCAGACAGGGATCAGCCCCAGCATTTT
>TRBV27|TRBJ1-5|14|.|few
CASSLIGGNQPQHF
TGTGCCAGCAGTTTAATCGGGGGCAATCAGCCCCAGCATTTT
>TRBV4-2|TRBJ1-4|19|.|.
CASSQDPSIVASNNEKLFF
TGTGCCAGCAGCCAAGATCCATCCATCGTCGCAAGCAACAATGAAAAACTGTTTTTT
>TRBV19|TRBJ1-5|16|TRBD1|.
CASSKQGRNSNQPQHF
TGTGCCAGTAGTAAACAGGGGAGAAATAGCAATCAGCCCCAGCATTTT
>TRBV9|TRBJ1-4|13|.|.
CASSSFPNEKLFF
TGTGCCAGCAGCTCCTTCCCTAATGAAAAACTGTTTTTT
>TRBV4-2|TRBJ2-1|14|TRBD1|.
CASSQAGSTGMEFF
TGTGCCAGCAGCCAAGCGGGTTCGACAGGGATGGAGTTCTTC
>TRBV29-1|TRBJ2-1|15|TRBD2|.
CSVPVAGAGYNEQFF
TGCAGCGTTCCCGTAGCGGGGGCCGGATACAATGAGCAGTTCTTC
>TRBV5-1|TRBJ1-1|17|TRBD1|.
CASSLSIGGLVNTEAFF
TGCGCCAGCAGCTTGAGTATAGGGGGCCTAGTGAACACTGAAGCTTTCTTT
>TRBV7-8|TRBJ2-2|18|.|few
CASSLGVGSRTNTGELFF
TGTGCCAGCAGCTTAGGGGTGGGCAGCAGGACTAACACCGGGGAGCTGTTTTTT
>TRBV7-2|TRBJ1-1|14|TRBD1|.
CASSLAGGYTEAFF
TGTGCCAGCAGCTTGGCAGGGGGCTACACTGAAGCTTTCTTT
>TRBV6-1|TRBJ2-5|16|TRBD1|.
CASSERQGRPGETQYF
TGTGCCAGCAGTGAAAGACAGGGGAGGCCGGGGGAGACCCAGTACTTC
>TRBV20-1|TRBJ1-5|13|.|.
CSASARSNQPQHF
TGCAGTGCTAGTGCGAGAAGCAATCAGCCCCAGCATTTT
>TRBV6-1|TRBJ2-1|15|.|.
CASSEVLPSYNEQFF
TGTGCCAGCAGTGAAGTCCTTCCCTCCTACAATGAGCAGTTCTTC
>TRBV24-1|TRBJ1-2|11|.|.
CATSSGLGYTF
TGTGCCACCAGTAGTGGGCTTGGCTACACCTTC
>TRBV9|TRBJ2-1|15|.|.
CASSVVAGPYNEQFF
TGTGCCAGCAGCGTAGTTGCGGGGCCCTACAATGAGCAGTTCTTC
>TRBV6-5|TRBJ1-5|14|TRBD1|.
CASSPGQWNQPQHF
TGTGCCAGCAGTCCGGGACAGTGGAATCAGCCCCAGCATTTT
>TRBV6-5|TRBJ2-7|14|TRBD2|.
CASAAGTTVYEQYF
TGTGCCAGCGCTGCCGGGACTACGGTCTACGAGCAGTACTTC
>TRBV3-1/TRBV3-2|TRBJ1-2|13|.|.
CASSQSAGAGYTF
TGTGCCAGCAGCCAATCCGCGGGGGCCGGCTACACCTTC